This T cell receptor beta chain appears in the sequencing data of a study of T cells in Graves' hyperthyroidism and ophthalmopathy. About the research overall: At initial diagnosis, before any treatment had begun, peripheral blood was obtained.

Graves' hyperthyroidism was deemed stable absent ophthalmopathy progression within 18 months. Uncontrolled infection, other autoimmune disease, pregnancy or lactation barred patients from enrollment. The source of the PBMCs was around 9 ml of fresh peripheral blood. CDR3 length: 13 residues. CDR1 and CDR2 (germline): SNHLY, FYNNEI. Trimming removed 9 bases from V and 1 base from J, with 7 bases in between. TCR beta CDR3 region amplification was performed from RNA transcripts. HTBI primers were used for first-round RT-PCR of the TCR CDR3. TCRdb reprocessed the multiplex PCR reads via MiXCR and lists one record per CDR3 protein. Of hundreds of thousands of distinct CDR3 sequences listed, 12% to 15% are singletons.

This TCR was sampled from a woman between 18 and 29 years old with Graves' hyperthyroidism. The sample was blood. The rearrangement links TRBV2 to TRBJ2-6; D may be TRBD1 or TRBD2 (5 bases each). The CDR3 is CAREGSGANVLTF. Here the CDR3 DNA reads TGTGCCAGAGAGGGGTCTGGGGCCAACGTCCTGACTTTC.